These T cell receptor beta chains were read from a single sample in a study of blood T cell repertoires in COVID-19. The assay was immunoSEQ multiplex PCR, and TCRdb's table has in-frame clones only and misses some. The sample records some 200,000 clones, about 88% being singletons. The sample consisted of peripheral blood. The receptor source for this set is a man aged 50-60 years with COVID-19, enrolled during active disease. CDR3s include the opening cysteine and the closing phenylalanine or tryptophan. D genes are given only for firm matches. Some rows have no size entry. The others give once, few or many, or a class for an expanded clone.

J | V | size | D | CDR3 | DNA
TRBJ2-2 | TRBV5-5 | . | TRBD2 | CASSTLSGTPDTGELFF | TGTGCCAGCAGCACCCTGAGCGGGACCCCGGACACCGGGGAGCTGTTTTTT
TRBJ1-2 | TRBV23-1 | . | . | CASSQWEGGAYGYTF | TGCGCCAGCAGTCAATGGGAGGGGGGGGCCTATGGCTACACCTTC
TRBJ2-7 | TRBV6-6 | . | TRBD2 | CASSRPGGEGYEQYF | TGTGCCAGCAGCCGACCCGGGGGGGAGGGCTACGAGCAGTACTTC
TRBJ1-6 | TRBV5-8 | . | TRBD1 | CASSHRTGSYNSPLHF | TGTGCCAGCAGCCATCGGACAGGCTCCTATAATTCACCCCTCCACTTT
TRBJ1-2 | TRBV5-6 | . | TRBD1 | CASSIGQGLGNGYTF | TGTGCCAGCAGCATAGGACAGGGATTGGGTAATGGCTACACCTTC
TRBJ2-1 | TRBV5-8 | . | . | CASSLWGDQNNEQFF | TGTGCCAGCAGCTTGTGGGGCGACCAAAACAATGAGCAGTTCTTC
TRBJ2-4 | TRBV6-5 | . | TRBD1 | CASSSPSGTGVNIQYF | TGTGCCAGCAGTTCCCCATCCGGGACAGGGGTAAACATTCAGTACTTC
TRBJ2-2 | TRBV24-1 | . | . | CATQDKNTGELFF | TGTGCCACCCAAGACAAGAACACCGGGGAGCTGTTTTTT
TRBJ1-1 | TRBV2 | . | TRBD1 | CASIGQDAYENTEAFF | TGTGCCAGCATTGGACAGGACGCCTACGAGAACACTGAAGCTTTCTTT
TRBJ2-1 | TRBV5-4 | . | TRBD2 | CASSSGGVGGLGNEQFF | TGTGCCAGCAGCTCCGGGGGGGTAGGGGGTCTTGGCAATGAGCAGTTCTTC
TRBJ2-4 | TRBV13 | . | TRBD2 | CASSPQRGGSIQYF | TGTGCCAGCAGCCCCCAGCGGGGGGGTAGCATTCAGTACTTC
TRBJ2-3 | TRBV9 | . | TRBD1 | CASSVDGTGGSSDTQYF | TGTGCCAGCAGCGTAGATGGGACAGGGGGCAGCTCAGATACGCAGTATTTT
TRBJ1-2 | TRBV11-1 | . | . | CASSLGQEAYGYTF | TGTGCCAGCAGCTTAGGTCAGGAGGCCTATGGCTACACCTTC
TRBJ2-4 | TRBV4-1 | few | TRBD2 | CASSLTPGSSGREKNIQYF | TGCGCCAGCAGCCTAACCCCCGGCTCCAGCGGGAGGGAAAAAAACATTCAGTACTTC
TRBJ2-2 | TRBV5-5 | few | TRBD1 | CASSPTGMNTGELFF | TGTGCCAGCAGCCCGACAGGGATGAACACCGGGGAGCTGTTTTTT
TRBJ1-4 | TRBV23-1 | . | . | CASSFLSPGRVGGLFF | TGCGCCAGCAGTTTTCTCTCCCCCGGGCGCGTGGGAGGGCTGTTTTTT
TRBJ2-3 | TRBV19 | once | . | CASSPQWTDTQYF | TGTGCCAGTAGTCCTCAGTGGACAGATACGCAGTATTTT
TRBJ1-5 | TRBV6-5 | . | TRBD1 | CASRQQTGGGQPQHF | TGTGCCAGCCGCCAACAAACAGGGGGCGGTCAGCCCCAGCATTTT
TRBJ1-6 | TRBV7-2 | . | . | CASSSRQNYNSPLHF | TGTGCCAGCAGCTCACGACAGAACTATAATTCACCCCTCCACTTT
TRBJ2-3 | TRBV3-1/TRBV3-2 | . | TRBD2 | CASRASRGGQYF | TGTGCCAGCAGAGCCTCCCGGGGGGGGCAGTATTTT
TRBJ1-2 | TRBV2 | once | TRBD1 | CASSYDRGREDGYTF | TGTGCCAGCAGTTACGACAGGGGGAGGGAGGATGGCTACACCTTC
TRBJ2-2 | TRBV6-4 | . | TRBD1 | CASSSRTPGQGPGELFF | TGTGCCAGCAGTAGCCGTACTCCGGGACAGGGACCCGGGGAGCTGTTTTTT
TRBJ2-1 | TRBV24-1 | . | . | CATSDPRASYNEQFF | TGTGCCACCAGTGATCCGAGGGCCTCCTACAACGAGCAGTTCTTC
TRBJ2-1 | TRBV5-6 | . | . | CASSLVAREGGSYNEQFF | TGTGCCAGCAGCTTGGTAGCTAGGGAAGGGGGATCCTACAATGAGCAGTTCTTC
TRBJ1-5 | TRBV28 | few | . | CASSLRQPQHF | TGTGCCAGCAGTTTACGGCAGCCCCAGCATTTT
TRBJ2-6 | TRBV30 | . | . | CAWSVGGAFGANVLTF | TGTGCCTGGAGTGTTGGCGGGGCTTTTGGGGCCAACGTCCTGACTTTC
TRBJ2-7 | TRBV7-9 | . | TRBD1 | CASSQTGGSVEQYF | TGTGCCAGCAGCCAAACAGGGGGGTCGGTCGAGCAGTACTTC
TRBJ1-5 | TRBV12-3/TRBV12-4 | . | . | CASTTETGQPQHF | TGTGCCAGCACCACAGAGACCGGTCAGCCCCAGCATTTT
TRBJ2-7 | TRBV7-8 | . | . | CASSLAGGFHEQYF | TGTGCCAGCAGCTTAGCGGGGGGTTTCCACGAGCAGTACTTC
TRBJ2-1 | TRBV5-6 | . | . | CASSWRGGGEQFF | TGTGCCAGCAGCTGGAGGGGTGGGGGTGAGCAGTTCTTC
TRBJ2-5 | TRBV7-6 | . | TRBD2 | CASSRTAGGAVTQYF | TGTGCCAGCAGCCGGACAGCGGGAGGGGCTGTGACCCAGTACTTC
TRBJ2-5 | TRBV6-5 | . | TRBD1 | CASNRDRQETQYF | TGTGCTTCAAACCGGGACAGACAAGAGACCCAGTACTTC
TRBJ2-7 | TRBV3-1/TRBV3-2 | . | TRBD1 | CASSLPGQGAQDEQYF | TGTGCCAGCAGCTTGCCGGGACAGGGGGCGCAGGACGAGCAGTACTTC
TRBJ1-1 | TRBV7-6 | . | . | CASSLRQMNTEAFF | TGTGCCAGCAGCTTACGACAGATGAACACTGAAGCTTTCTTT
TRBJ1-2 | TRBV9 | . | TRBD1 | CASTPGGNYGYTF | TGTGCCAGCACCCCAGGGGGCAACTATGGCTACACCTTC
TRBJ2-3 | TRBV28 | once | . | CASSPLTVTDTQYF | TGTGCCAGCAGTCCCCTGACTGTCACAGATACGCAGTATTTT
TRBJ2-1 | TRBV7-9 | . | TRBD1 | CASSYPGTGGIEQFF | TGTGCCAGCAGTTATCCCGGGACAGGGGGCATTGAGCAGTTCTTC
TRBJ1-1 | TRBV2 | . | . | CASSQPGHRMNTEAFF | TGTGCCAGCAGCCAACCGGGACATCGTATGAACACTGAAGCTTTCTTT
TRBJ2-2 | TRBV2 | . | TRBD2 | CASSELSGRNTGELFF | TGTGCCAGCAGTGAACTAAGCGGGAGGAACACCGGGGAGCTGTTTTTT
TRBJ2-7 | TRBV7-6 | few | . | CASSLEASKSYEQYF | TGTGCCAGCAGCTTAGAGGCTAGCAAGTCCTACGAGCAGTACTTC
TRBJ1-5 | TRBV2 | few | TRBD1 | CASSQDRGRNQPQHF | TGTGCCAGCAGCCAAGACAGGGGACGAAATCAGCCCCAGCATTTT
TRBJ1-6 | TRBV28 | . | . | CASRHHALVSSPLHF | TGTGCCAGCCGACATCATGCCCTGGTTTCTTCACCCCTCCACTTT
TRBJ2-7 | TRBV28 | . | . | CASSFTPGEVEQYF | TGTGCCAGCAGTTTCACCCCGGGGGAGGTCGAGCAGTACTTC
TRBJ1-4 | TRBV28 | once | . | CASSETGRSEKLFF | TGTGCCAGCAGTGAGACGGGAAGGAGTGAAAAACTGTTTTTT
TRBJ2-3 | TRBV5-4 | . | TRBD2 | CAGQSGTSHSTDTQYF | TGTGCCGGCCAATCGGGGACTAGCCATAGCACAGATACGCAGTATTTT